The rows below give T cell receptor beta chains drawn from one sample of a study of cytomegalovirus exposure and HLA in healthy donors. Here immunoSEQ multiplex PCR was the method, and the copy in TCRdb shows in-frame clones only, minus some. Of 300,000 or so clones in the sample, roughly 81% are singletons; the top ten hold 1.5% to 2%. Sequencing was done on a sample of PBMCs. These receptors all stem from a woman aged 35 to 49 in good health and CMV-seropositive. The CDR3 runs from the conserved cysteine through the conserved F or W. D genes are given only for firm matches.

TRBJ1-4 TRBV6-6 TRBD1 CASSWDSATNEKLFF TGTGCCAGCAGTTGGGACAGTGCAACTAATGAAAAACTGTTTTTT
TRBJ1-1 TRBV7-2 - CASSPPEGEAFF TGTGCCAGCAGCCCCCCCGAGGGTGAAGCTTTCTTT
TRBJ2-1 TRBV4-3 TRBD2 CASSQDGPSGRAGAEQFF TGCGCCAGCAGCCAAGATGGCCCTAGCGGGAGGGCCGGGGCTGAGCAGTTCTTC
TRBJ1-2 TRBV15 TRBD1 CATSRGIPGQINYGYTF TGTGCCACCAGCAGAGGGATCCCGGGACAGATTAACTATGGCTACACCTTC
TRBJ1-2 TRBV19 TRBD1 CASSPTKGVTGVRGYTF TGTGCCAGTAGTCCGACTAAGGGGGTTACAGGGGTTCGTGGCTACACCTTC
TRBJ2-7 TRBV5-6 - CASSLLRGSEQYF TGTGCCAGCAGCTTACTCAGGGGAAGCGAGCAGTACTTC
TRBJ2-7 TRBV27 - CASSPGLFYEQYF TGTGCCAGCAGCCCTGGGCTTTTCTACGAGCAGTACTTC
TRBJ2-7 TRBV7-9 - CASSNYPDERYF TGTGCCAGCAGCAATTACCCCGACGAGCGGTACTTC
TRBJ2-7 TRBV4-2 - CASSQAAGSSYEQYF TGTGCCAGCAGCCAAGCTGCGGGTAGCTCCTACGAGCAGTACTTC
TRBJ2-3 TRBV14 TRBD2 CASSQRREPPLTDTQYF TGTGCCAGCAGCCAACGGCGGGAGCCCCCTCTCACAGATACGCAGTATTTT
TRBJ1-2 TRBV7-2 TRBD1 CASSSARDRAHYGYTF TGTGCCAGCAGCTCCGCCCGGGACAGGGCACACTATGGCTACACCTTC
TRBJ2-3 TRBV11-3 TRBD2 CASSPLAGSNTQYF TGTGCCAGCAGCCCCCTAGCGGGGAGCAATACGCAGTATTTT